This T cell receptor beta chain was sequenced in a study of OX40 agonist ivuxolimab in advanced cancers. Study at large: About 40% of patients had received prior checkpoint inhibitor therapy. Findings and caveats of the study: On average, a greater number of expanded clones characterised CD8+ T cells relative to CD4+.

About this clone itself: Its antigen is not known.

Some clones are missing from TCRdb's copy, which holds only in-frame ones; the method was immunoSEQ multiplex PCR. The sample has around 140,000 clones, roughly 91% seen once. The trim removed 1 base at V and 6 bases at J, leaving 9 bases unmatched. From germline, CDR1 is SGHTA and CDR2 FQGNSA. The CDR3 length is 15 residues. The chain combines TRBV7-2 with TRBJ2-7; TRBD2 matches 7 bases. The receptor comes from an adult with an advanced solid tumor such as melanoma, head and neck, liver or kidney cancer. The material was CD4+ or CD8+ T cells sorted from blood, obtained in a trial of the OX40 agonist ivuxolimab. The CDR3 here is CASSLDGTRGGEQYF. In DNA, the CDR3 is TGTGCCAGCAGCTTAGACGGGACCCGCGGGGGCGAGCAGTACTTC.